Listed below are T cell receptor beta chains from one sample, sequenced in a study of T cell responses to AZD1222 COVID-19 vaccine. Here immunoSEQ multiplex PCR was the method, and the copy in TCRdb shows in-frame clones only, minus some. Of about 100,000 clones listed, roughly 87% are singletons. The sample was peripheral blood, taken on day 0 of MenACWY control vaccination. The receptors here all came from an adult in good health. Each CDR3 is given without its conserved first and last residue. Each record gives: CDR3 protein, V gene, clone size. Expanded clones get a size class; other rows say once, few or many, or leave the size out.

CDR3: ASSLVGGSSYEQY
V: TRBV7-8
size: -

CDR3: ASSFLRGEKLF
V: TRBV11-2
size: -

CDR3: ASSQALTGSYEQY
V: TRBV3-1/TRBV3-2
size: once

CDR3: ASSLDWAGGLNTEAF
V: TRBV5-1
size: -

CDR3: ASSEEINTEAF
V: TRBV2
size: -

CDR3: ASSQGGLNSPLH
V: TRBV3-1/TRBV3-2
size: -

CDR3: AIRSAAGGFYGYT
V: TRBV10-3
size: -

CDR3: ASSYDDHQPQH
V: TRBV6-2/TRBV6-3
size: -

CDR3: ASSLAVPGRRTEAF
V: TRBV13
size: -

CDR3: ASSPYRENTEAF
V: TRBV19
size: -

CDR3: ASSSHKGTTNEKLF
V: TRBV7-8
size: -

CDR3: ATGVGAEGNTIY
V: TRBV10-3
size: -

CDR3: ASSLGGGETNYGYT
V: TRBV7-9
size: few

CDR3: ASSGDRVNTEAF
V: TRBV2
size: -

CDR3: ASSLERANTEAF
V: TRBV5-1
size: -

CDR3: ASSIDRGYDGYT
V: TRBV19
size: -

CDR3: ATSRSRSYTEKLF
V: TRBV15
size: -

CDR3: ASSPSLVEQF
V: TRBV5-8
size: -

CDR3: AARAGNTGELF
V: TRBV11-2
size: -

CDR3: ASSQGYGSSYT
V: TRBV7-3
size: -

CDR3: ASSLVHSSGNEQF
V: TRBV7-6
size: -

CDR3: ASSTGGTDTQY
V: TRBV7-9
size: -

CDR3: ASSFSTGKAEQF
V: TRBV7-9
size: few

CDR3: ASSLGGGRGKTQY
V: TRBV5-6
size: -

CDR3: ASSFPNYEQY
V: TRBV7-8
size: -

CDR3: ASSYSSGTYNEQF
V: TRBV6-5
size: -

CDR3: AWKNRVETQY
V: TRBV30
size: -

CDR3: ASSLGASSHEQY
V: TRBV5-6
size: -

CDR3: ASSQDTTGPNYGYT
V: TRBV4-2
size: -